This TCR beta chain originates from a study of blood T cell repertoires in COVID-19. Whole-study context: From T cells, B-cell-depleted T cells, or PBMCs came the material, which was cDNA or gDNA.

Produced via immunoSEQ multiplex PCR; TCRdb's table is partial and in-frame only. The sample gives around 340,000 clones, more than 70% of which show up once; under 1.2% is in the top ten. V lost 2 bases and J lost 4; bases outside the gene matches: 8. CDR1 is SGHVS and CDR2 is FQNEAQ in the germline V gene. The CDR3 consists of 17 residues. The receptor's source is a woman in her 30s who had been exposed to COVID-19. The chain couples TRBV7-8 to TRBJ1-2; TRBD1 matches at 12 bases. Sequenced sample: PBMCs or T cells enriched from blood (not recorded which). The CDR3 DNA follows: TGTGCCAGCAGCTTATATATCGGGACAGGGGGCCTCTATGGCTACACCTTC. Translated, it gives CASSLYIGTGGLYGYTF.